This TCR beta chain was sequenced for a study of identical twins. This CDR3 is built from 15 residues. The V and J ends lost 6 bases and 0 bases respectively, with 9 bases between them. Germline V gene sequence: CDR1 MNHEY, CDR2 SVGEGT. This clonotype showed up many times. TCRdb re-called the 5' RACE reads with MiXCR, one entry per CDR3 protein. Among approximately 220,000 distinct CDR3 sequences listed, around 8% were seen once. These data were also filed under a second study, of yellow fever vaccine responses in identical twins.

Sequencing was done on a sample of memory (CD45RO+) T cells sorted from blood. This sequence was found in a woman under 30 in good health. V gene TRBV6-2 or TRBV6-3 combines with J gene TRBJ2-6; possible D gene TRBD1, 5 bases. The chain's CDR3 is CASSSDSSGANVLTF. As DNA, the CDR3 is TGTGCCAGCAGCTCCGACAGCTCTGGGGCCAACGTCCTGACTTTC.